Listed below are T cell receptor beta chains from one sample, sequenced in a study of T cell changes during pregnancy in multiple sclerosis. TCRdb's copy holds only in-frame clones and misses some; the assay was immunoSEQ multiplex PCR. Of 55,000 to 80,000 clones listed, less than 95% are singletons. The sample consisted of peripheral blood, taken in the third trimester of pregnancy. Receptors were obtained from a female donor with multiple sclerosis, enrolled in a pregnancy study. Each CDR3 is given with its conserved first and last residue. Fields, in order: D gene, V gene, J gene, clone size, CDR3 DNA, CDR3 protein. A D gene is named only where the DNA matches it firmly. Clone sizes are given selectively: once, few, many, or a class where the clone is expanded.

NA	TRBV23-1	TRBJ2-5	NA	TGCGCCAGCATCCTCGGGGGCCAAGAGACCCAGTACTTC	CASILGGQETQYF
TRBD2	TRBV4-2	TRBJ2-2	NA	TGTGCCAGCAGCCAAGATCGGCTAGCGGCGAACACCGGGGAGCTGTTTTTT	CASSQDRLAANTGELFF
NA	TRBV7-8	TRBJ1-2	NA	TGTGCCAGCAGCGCGACAGAGCGGAGGGTTTATGGCTACACCTTC	CASSATERRVYGYTF
NA	TRBV11-2	TRBJ1-6	once	TGTGCCAGCAGCTCTAGGGGGGGAATTAATCCGTCACCCCTCCACTTT	CASSSRGGINPSPLHF
NA	TRBV7-3	TRBJ1-6	NA	TGTGCCAGCAGCTTGGGGACTTCGGCGAATTCACCCCTCCACTTT	CASSLGTSANSPLHF
NA	TRBV6-4	TRBJ1-1	NA	TGTGCCAGCAGTGACGGGGGGGGCACTGAAGCTTTCTTT	CASSDGGGTEAFF
NA	TRBV15	TRBJ1-5	NA	TGTGCCACCAGCAGAGATGGGGAGGGGGGCGGCCAGCCCCAGCATTTT	CATSRDGEGGGQPQHF
NA	TRBV21-1	TRBJ1-1	NA	TGTGCCAGCAGCACCTATCGACAGGGGATAAACACTGAAGCTTTCTTT	CASSTYRQGINTEAFF
TRBD2	TRBV4-1	TRBJ2-1	NA	TGCGCCAGCAGCCAAGATTTGAGCTCGGCGGGGGTACACAATGAGCAGTTCTTC	CASSQDLSSAGVHNEQFF
TRBD1	TRBV30	TRBJ2-7	NA	TGTGCCTATCAGAAAAGGGACAGCTTCTCCTACGAGCAGTACTTC	CAYQKRDSFSYEQYF
NA	TRBV11-2	TRBJ1-1	NA	TGTGCCAGCAGCTTAGGGGCCCGGAACACTGAAGCTTTCTTT	CASSLGARNTEAFF
TRBD2	TRBV19	TRBJ2-2	NA	TGTGCCAGTAGTATGACTAGCGGGGGGGCCGGGGAGCTGTTTTTT	CASSMTSGGAGELFF
TRBD1	TRBV10-1	TRBJ1-1	NA	TGCGCCAGCAGTTACAGGGGGCGCTGGGGCCGGGAAACTGAAGCTTTCTTT	CASSYRGRWGRETEAFF
NA	TRBV7-2	TRBJ2-3	NA	TGTGCCAGCAGATTCCTAGGCGGAAGCACAGATACGCAGTATTTT	CASRFLGGSTDTQYF
NA	TRBV29-1	TRBJ2-7	NA	TGCAGCGTCCGACGGGGAGTCTACGAGCAGTACTTC	CSVRRGVYEQYF
TRBD1	TRBV11-1	TRBJ2-1	NA	TGTGCCAGCAGCTTAGCGCGGAGACAGGGATACTACAATGAGCAGTTCTTC	CASSLARRQGYYNEQFF
NA	TRBV7-2	TRBJ2-3	NA	TGTGCCAGCGACACGGAAAGCACAGATACGCAGTATTTT	CASDTESTDTQYF
NA	TRBV30	TRBJ2-5	NA	TGTGCCTGGACCCCCTCCCAAGAGACCCAGTACTTC	CAWTPSQETQYF
NA	TRBV6-5	TRBJ1-6	NA	TGTGCCAGCAGCCTTAGACAGGTGCAGGGCTCACCCCTCCACTTT	CASSLRQVQGSPLHF
NA	TRBV18	TRBJ1-1	once	TGTGCCAGCTCATCGTTGAGGGAAATTTCGGGGACTGAAGCTTTCTTT	CASSSLREISGTEAFF
TRBD2	TRBV7-2	TRBJ2-3	NA	TGTGCCAGCAGCCATAGCGGGGGAGCTCCCACAGATACGCAGTATTTT	CASSHSGGAPTDTQYF
NA	TRBV6-6	TRBJ2-7	few	TGTGCCAGCAGTTACCGGGGAACCTCCTACGAGCAGTACTTC	CASSYRGTSYEQYF